A single sample gave rise to the 17 T cell receptor beta chains below, sequenced in a study of T cell responses to AZD1222 COVID-19 vaccine (dated by TCRdb to the early 2020s). Libraries were prepared through the immunoSEQ multiplex PCR assay. The source is immuneACCESS, and TCRdb retained only in-frame sequences with V and J called. Part of the clones is not carried over; for the studies checked, unresolved V genes explain less than half of this, and the remainder is unexplained. Counted in this sample were approximately 98,000 clones; around 84% of them appeared once. Under 4% of the sample comes from the top ten. What the time point label conveys for this sample: baseline before first vaccination. The material was peripheral blood, obtained on day 0 of AZD1222 vaccination. All receptors derive from an adult in good health.

CDR3: CASSFGKGTDTQYF. As DNA, the CDR3 is TGTGCCAGCAGCTTCGGAAAGGGCACAGATACGCAGTATTTT. The rearrangement joins TRBV7-9 to TRBJ2-3; D is unresolved. The CDR3 is 14 amino acids. Trimming took off 3 bases at V and 1 base at J, with 8 bases between the two ends. The germline V gene has CDR1 SEHNR and CDR2 FQNEAQ (reference sequence).

The chain employs TRBV14 and TRBJ1-1; 7 bases are a match to TRBD1. The CDR3 sequence is 14 residues long. V lost 4 bases, J lost 1 base, and 3 bases stayed unmatched. Germline V gene sequence: CDR1 SGHDN, CDR2 FVKESK. For the CDR3, the DNA is TGTGCCAGCAGCCTCCGGACAGGGAACACTGAAGCTTTCTTT. Its translation is CASSLRTGNTEAFF.

The V and J genes are TRBV29-1 and TRBJ1-2, with 7 positions matching TRBD1. Losses at the gene ends were 3 bases for V and 6 bases for J; bases not matched to a gene: 7. The CDR3 length is 13 residues. The germline V gene has CDR1 SQVTM and CDR2 ANQGSEA. Here the CDR3 reads CSVEPPGGNGYTF. The CDR3 nucleotides are TGCAGCGTTGAGCCGCCAGGGGGAAATGGCTACACCTTC. Based on the CDR3 plus reference TRBV29-1 and TRBJ1-2, the full variable domain is SAVISQKPSRDICQRGTSLTIQCQVDSQVTMMFWYRQQPGQSLTLIATANQGSEATYESGFVIDKFPISRPNLTFSTLTVSNMSPEDSSIYLCSVEPPGGNGYTFGSGTRLTVV.

This rearrangement joins TRBV6-6 to TRBJ2-5, with unresolved D. Trimming pared 6 bases from V and 0 bases from J, leaving 2 bases between. The CDR3 has 11 residues. The germline gives CDR1 MNHNY, CDR2 SVGAGI (reference sequence). CDR3 DNA sequence: TGTGCCAGCAGCCACCAAGAGACCCAGTACTTC. Its protein is CASSHQETQYF.

V is TRBV7-2 and J is TRBJ2-7, with 9 bases aligning to TRBD2. Germline V lookup: CDR1 SGHTA, CDR2 FQGNSA. The CDR3 is 13 residues long. Trimming cost V 1 base and J 7 bases; bases outside gene matches: 2. This CDR3 reads CASSLGLAGEQYF. The CDR3 DNA follows: TGTGCCAGCAGCTTAGGCCTAGCGGGGGAGCAGTACTTC.

V gene TRBV7-2 combines with J gene TRBJ2-3, with 10 bases aligning to TRBD2. Germline loops: CDR1 SGHTA, CDR2 FQGNSA. Trimming cost V 2 bases and J 0 bases; bases outside gene matches: 8. The CDR3 runs 18 residues. The CDR3 sequence is CASSLWWASGGSTDTQYF. CDR3 nucleotides: TGTGCCAGCAGCTTATGGTGGGCTAGCGGGGGTAGCACAGATACGCAGTATTTT.

V gene TRBV1 combines with J gene TRBJ2-5; the table gives TRBD1 as D, unverified against the DNA. TRBV1 is shown as a pseudogene. This CDR3 region has 17 residues. CDR3 coding DNA: TGCACCAGCAGCCAAGAGGGGCTGACCGGTACCCAAGAGACCCAGTACTTC. It translates to CTSSQEGLTGTQETQYF.

The gene calls are TRBV5-1 and TRBJ1-2; tentative D call: TRBD1 (5 bases). V was cut by 4 bases and J by 5 bases, with 12 bases left in between. The CDR3 spans 13 residues. Germline loops: CDR1 SGHRS, CDR2 YFSETQ. CDR3 coding DNA: TGCGCCAGCAGCGAAGGGGCAGGGTATGGCTACACCTTC. Translated: CASSEGAGYGYTF.

The chain links TRBV28 to TRBJ1-2, with TRBD1 matching 7 bases. CDR3 length: 14 residues. Unmatched junction bases numbered 9, after V lost 7 bases and J lost 4 bases. Germline CDR1 MDHEN, CDR2 SYDVKM. This CDR3 is CASIPGDSSYGYTF. CDR3 DNA sequence: TGTGCCAGCATCCCTGGGGACAGTTCCTATGGCTACACCTTC.

This chain joins TRBV5-6 and TRBJ1-6; the D is unclear. V gave up 2 bases and J gave up 6 bases, with 9 bases separating them. Germline CDR1 is SGHDT and CDR2 is YYEEEE. The CDR3 covers 14 residues. The CDR3 coding sequence is TGTGCCAGCAGCTTCGGGCGGCGTAATTCACCCCTCCACTTT. The encoded protein is CASSFGRRNSPLHF.

The chain joins TRBV15 to TRBJ1-3; D is unclear. This CDR3 is built from 14 residues. Per germline, CDR1 LNHNV and CDR2 YYDKDF (reference sequence). The V and J ends lost 0 bases and 0 bases respectively, with 3 bases between them. DNA of the CDR3: TGTGCCACCAGCAGAGAGGACTCTGGAAACACCATATATTTT. It specifies CATSREDSGNTIYF.

For this clone: At one boundary the junction diverges from the germline segment, which might be a read error. V usage is TRBV6-5 and J usage is TRBJ1-2; D is possibly TRBD1 (6 bases). This CDR3 spans 13 amino acids. From germline, CDR1 is MNHEY and CDR2 SVGAGI. The CDR3 sequence: CASNMRGSVGNAF. CDR3 DNA: TGTGCCAGCAACATGAGGGGGTCAGTGGGGAACGCCTTC.

This sequence joins TRBV2 and TRBJ2-3, with TRBD2 matching 7 bases. With 4 bases clipped from V and 0 bases from J, the junction kept 1 base outside the gene matches. The CDR3 totals 14 residues. Germline V gene sequence: CDR1 SNHLY, CDR2 FYNNEI. The DNA for the CDR3 is TGTGCCAGCAGTGGGGGGGGGAGCACAGATACGCAGTATTTT. This sequence encodes CASSGGGSTDTQYF. Combining the CDR3 with reference TRBV2 and TRBJ2-3 gives the whole variable domain EPEVTQTPSHQVTQMGQEVILRCVPISNHLYFYWYRQILGQKVEFLVSFYNNEISEKSEIFDDQFSVERPDGSNFTLKIRSTKLEDSAMYFCASSGGGSTDTQYFGPGTRLTVL.

CDR3 sequence: CATLPGGQGYGYTF. The CDR3 DNA is TGTGCCACCCTCCCGGGGGGACAGGGATATGGCTACACCTTC. The chain joins TRBV28 to TRBJ1-2; 9 bases are a match to TRBD1. V trimming: 10 bases; J trimming: 5 bases; junction bases outside the gene matches: 11. Germline loops: CDR1 MDHEN, CDR2 SYDVKM. The CDR3 spans 14 residues.

This clone was seen just once. The chain carries TRBV5-4 and TRBJ1-2, with D maybe TRBD1 (6 bases). The CDR3 length is 16 residues. The V and J ends lost 0 bases and 2 bases respectively, with 14 bases between them. CDR1 is SGHNT and CDR2 is YYREEE in the germline V gene (reference sequence). The CDR3 nucleotides read TGTGCCAGCAGCTTGGATCCGGGGGGCGTAAACTATGGCTACACCTTC. It is translated as CASSLDPGGVNYGYTF.

This chain joins TRBV5-5 and TRBJ2-2; tentative D call: TRBD2 (6 bases). The CDR3 contains 16 residues. V was shortened by 2 bases and J by 5 bases, with 16 bases between the two germline ends. Germline assignment: CDR1 SGHKS and CDR2 YYEKEE (reference sequence). DNA of the CDR3: TGTGCCAGCAGCTTAGTCAGGGAGGTTCTGACCGGGGAGCTGTTTTTT. This codes for CASSLVREVLTGELFF.

The genes are TRBV4-3 and TRBJ1-4; 11 positions agree with TRBD1. The CDR3 is 17 amino acids. CDR1 LGHNA and CDR2 YSLEER come from the germline V gene. Trimming removed 1 base from V and 3 bases from J; junction bases left unmatched: 4. CDR3 amino acids: CASSQGTGGAANEKLFF. The CDR3 bases are TGCGCCAGCAGCCAAGGGACAGGGGGCGCCGCTAATGAAAAACTGTTTTTT.